This TCR beta chain is drawn from a study of regulatory T cells in long-lasting Graves disease. CDR3 regions were amplified by Arm-PCR using iRepertoire HTBI primers to build TCR beta libraries. Authors' processing steps: Samples collectively showed more than 55 TRBV and fewer than 15 TRBJ segments. TCRdb re-called the multiplex PCR reads with MiXCR, one entry per CDR3 protein. TCRdb assigned the V and J calls; the authors' analysis was not used. The table shows about 400,000 distinct CDR3 sequences, with around 16% occurring only once. Documented time point: newly diagnosed GD, antithyroid drugs for less than 3 months. RNA extracted from PBMCs served as the sequencing template. The material sequenced was peripheral blood mononuclear cells (PBMCs), taken at new diagnosis, from a patient treated with antithyroid drugs. The receptor was isolated from a female donor with Graves disease.

The DNA of the CDR3 is TGTGCCAGCAGCCTAGAGAGTCGGCAGACCCAGTACTTC. As protein: CASSLESRQTQYF. The chain has TRBV7-2 and TRBJ2-5; D is undetermined. The CDR3 covers 13 residues. The germline V gene encodes CDR1 SGHTA and CDR2 FQGNSA. Trimming removed 5 bases at V and 6 bases at J, with 13 bases between.